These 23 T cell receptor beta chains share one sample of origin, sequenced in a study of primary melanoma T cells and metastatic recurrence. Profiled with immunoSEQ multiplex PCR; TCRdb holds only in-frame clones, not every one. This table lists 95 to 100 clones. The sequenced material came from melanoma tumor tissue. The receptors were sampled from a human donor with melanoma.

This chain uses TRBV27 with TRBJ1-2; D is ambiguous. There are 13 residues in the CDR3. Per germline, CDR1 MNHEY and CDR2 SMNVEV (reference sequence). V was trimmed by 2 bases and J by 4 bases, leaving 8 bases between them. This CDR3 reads CASSLRGGYGYTF. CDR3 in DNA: TGTGCCAGCAGTTTACGGGGTGGCTATGGCTACACCTTC.

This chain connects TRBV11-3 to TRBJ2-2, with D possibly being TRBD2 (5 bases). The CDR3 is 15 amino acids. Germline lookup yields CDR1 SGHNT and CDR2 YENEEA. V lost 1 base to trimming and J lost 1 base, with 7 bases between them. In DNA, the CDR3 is TGTGCCAGCAGCTTAGTAGGAGGGAACACCGGGGAGCTGTTTTTT. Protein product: CASSLVGGNTGELFF.

CDR3 loop: CASSLGDRVSTEAFF. The CDR3 DNA sequence: TGTGCCAGCAGCTTAGGGGACAGGGTGAGCACTGAAGCTTTCTTT. The chain links TRBV11-3 to TRBJ1-1; 9 nucleotides line up with TRBD1. The germline V gene encodes CDR1 SGHNT and CDR2 YENEEA. V dropped 1 base and J dropped 4; count of bases not matched to a gene: 4. This CDR3 is built from 15 residues. The full variable domain, its missing parts supplied by reference TRBV11-3 and TRBJ1-1, is EAGVVQSPRYKIIEKKQPVAFWCNPISGHNTLYWYLQNLGQGPELLIRYENEEAVDDSQLPKDRFSAERLKGVDSTLKIQPAELGDSAVYLCASSLGDRVSTEAFFGQGTRLTVV.

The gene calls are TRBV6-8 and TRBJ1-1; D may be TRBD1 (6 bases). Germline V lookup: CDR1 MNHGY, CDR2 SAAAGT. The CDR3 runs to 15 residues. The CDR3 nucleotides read TGTGCTATCAGTAACAACTGGTATCGGGACAAGGTTGGTTTCTTT. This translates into CAISNNWYRDKVGFF.

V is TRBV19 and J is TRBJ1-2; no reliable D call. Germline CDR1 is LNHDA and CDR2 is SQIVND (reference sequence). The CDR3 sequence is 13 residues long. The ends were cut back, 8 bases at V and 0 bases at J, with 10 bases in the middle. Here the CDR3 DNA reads TGTGCCAGTGGCGCAGGAACTAACTATGGCTACACCTTC. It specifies CASGAGTNYGYTF.

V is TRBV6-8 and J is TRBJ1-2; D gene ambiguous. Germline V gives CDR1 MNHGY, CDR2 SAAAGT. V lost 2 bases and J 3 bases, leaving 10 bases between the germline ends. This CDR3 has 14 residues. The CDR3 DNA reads TGTGCCAGCAGTTACGGAGGGATAGACTATGGCTACACCTTC. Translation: CASSYGGIDYGYTF.

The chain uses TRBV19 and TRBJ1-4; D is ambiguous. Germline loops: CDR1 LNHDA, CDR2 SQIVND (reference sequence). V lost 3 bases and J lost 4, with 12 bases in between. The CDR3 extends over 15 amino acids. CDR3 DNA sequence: TGTGCCAGTAGTATTGACCGGGGAAATAATGAAAAACTGTTTTTT. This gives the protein CASSIDRGNNEKLFF.

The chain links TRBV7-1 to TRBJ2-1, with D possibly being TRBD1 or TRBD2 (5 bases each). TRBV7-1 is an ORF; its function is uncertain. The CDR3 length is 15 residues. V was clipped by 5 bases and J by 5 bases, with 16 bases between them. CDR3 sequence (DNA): TGTGCCAGCAGCCTAACAGGCCCCGGGGACAATGAGCAGTTCTTC. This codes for CASSLTGPGDNEQFF.

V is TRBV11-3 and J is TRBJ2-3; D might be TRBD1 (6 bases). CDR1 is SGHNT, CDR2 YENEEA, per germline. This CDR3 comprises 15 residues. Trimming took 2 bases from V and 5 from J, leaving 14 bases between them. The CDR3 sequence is CASSLNRELGDTQYF. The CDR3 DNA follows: TGTGCCAGCAGCTTAAACAGGGAACTCGGAGATACGCAGTATTTT.

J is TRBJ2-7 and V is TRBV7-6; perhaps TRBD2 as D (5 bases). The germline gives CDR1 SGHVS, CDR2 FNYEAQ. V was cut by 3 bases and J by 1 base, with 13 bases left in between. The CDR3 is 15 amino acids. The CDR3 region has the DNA TGTGCCAGCAGCTTCGCTGGGAGTAGTTCCTACGAGCAGTACTTC. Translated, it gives CASSFAGSSSYEQYF.

The CDR3 coding sequence is TGTGCCAGCAGGGGGGGCTCCTACGAGCAGTACTTC. This codes for CASRGGSYEQYF. The V and J genes are TRBV6-4 and TRBJ2-7; D is possibly TRBD2 (6 bases). V shed 6 bases and J shed 0 bases, with 6 bases lying between them. The germline V gene has CDR1 MRHNA and CDR2 SNTAGT. This CDR3 spans 12 amino acids.

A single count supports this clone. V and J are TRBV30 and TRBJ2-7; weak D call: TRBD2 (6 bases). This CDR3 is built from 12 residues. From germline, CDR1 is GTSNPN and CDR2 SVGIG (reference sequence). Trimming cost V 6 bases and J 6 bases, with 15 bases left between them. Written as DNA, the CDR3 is TGTGCCTGCCCGACTTGGGGAGGCGAGCAGTACTTC. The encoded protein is CACPTWGGEQYF.

CDR3 DNA: TGCAGCGTTGAAAACAACTGGCCGGGTGAGCAGTTCTTC. Translated, it gives CSVENNWPGEQFF. The chain carries TRBV29-1 and TRBJ2-1; D gene uncertain. Trimming left V 2 bases short and J 9 bases short, with 14 bases between. Germline V gene lookup returns CDR1 SQVTM and CDR2 ANQGSEA. The CDR3 totals 13 residues.

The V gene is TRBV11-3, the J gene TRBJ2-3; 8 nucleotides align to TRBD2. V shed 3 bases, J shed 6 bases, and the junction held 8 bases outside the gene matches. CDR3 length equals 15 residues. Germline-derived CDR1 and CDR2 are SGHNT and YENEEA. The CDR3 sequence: CASSFSGLGQDTQYF. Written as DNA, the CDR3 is TGTGCCAGCAGCTTTTCGGGACTAGGGCAGGATACGCAGTATTTT.

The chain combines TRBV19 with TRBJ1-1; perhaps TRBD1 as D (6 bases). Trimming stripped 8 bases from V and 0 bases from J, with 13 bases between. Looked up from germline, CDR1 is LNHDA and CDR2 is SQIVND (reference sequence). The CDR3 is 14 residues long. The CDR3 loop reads CASLQTGMNTEAFF. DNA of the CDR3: TGTGCCAGTCTACAGACAGGCATGAACACTGAAGCTTTCTTT.

The CDR3 DNA sequence: TGTGCCAGCAGCCTACAGGCCCTGGGGGGCTATGGCTACACCTTC. It yields the protein CASSLQALGGYGYTF. V is TRBV11-3 and J is TRBJ1-2; a weak D match, TRBD1 (5 bases). This CDR3 comprises 15 residues. CDR1 and CDR2 from the germline V gene are SGHNT and YENEEA. V was clipped by 5 bases and J by 4 bases, with 17 bases between them.

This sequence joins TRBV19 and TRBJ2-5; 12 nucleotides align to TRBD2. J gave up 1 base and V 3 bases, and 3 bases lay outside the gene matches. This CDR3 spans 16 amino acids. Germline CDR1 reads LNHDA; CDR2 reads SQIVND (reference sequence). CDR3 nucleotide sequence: TGTGCCAGTAGTATTGGGACTAGCGGGTCCCAAGAGACCCAGTACTTC. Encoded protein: CASSIGTSGSQETQYF.

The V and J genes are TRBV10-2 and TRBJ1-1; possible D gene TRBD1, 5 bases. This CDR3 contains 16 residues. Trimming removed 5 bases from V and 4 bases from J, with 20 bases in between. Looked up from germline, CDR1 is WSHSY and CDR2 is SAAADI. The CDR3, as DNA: TGCGCCAGCAGTCTACCCCGGGGAGGGGAGACCACTGAAGCTTTCTTT. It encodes CASSLPRGGETTEAFF.

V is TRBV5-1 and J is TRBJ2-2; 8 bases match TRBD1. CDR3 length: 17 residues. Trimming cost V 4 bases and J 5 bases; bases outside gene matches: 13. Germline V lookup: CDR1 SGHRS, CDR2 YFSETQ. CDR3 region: CASSRPPGQDGTGELFF. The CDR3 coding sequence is TGCGCCAGCAGCAGGCCTCCGGGACAGGACGGAACCGGGGAGCTGTTTTTT.

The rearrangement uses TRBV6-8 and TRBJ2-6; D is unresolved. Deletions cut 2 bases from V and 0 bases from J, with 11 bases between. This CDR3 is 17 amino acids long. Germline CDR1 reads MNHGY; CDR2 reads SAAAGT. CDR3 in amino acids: CASSYAVPSSGANVLTF. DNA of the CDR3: TGTGCCAGCAGTTACGCCGTTCCAAGCTCTGGGGCCAACGTCCTGACTTTC.

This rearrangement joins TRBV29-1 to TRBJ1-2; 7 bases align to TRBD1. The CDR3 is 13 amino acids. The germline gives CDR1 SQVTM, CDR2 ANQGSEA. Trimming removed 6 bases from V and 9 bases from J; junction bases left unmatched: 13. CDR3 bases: TGCAGCGTGGAGGGACAGATTGAGGGGAGCTACACCTTC. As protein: CSVEGQIEGSYTF. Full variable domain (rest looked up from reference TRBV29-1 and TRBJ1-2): SAVISQKPSRDICQRGTSLTIQCQVDSQVTMMFWYRQQPGQSLTLIATANQGSEATYESGFVIDKFPISRPNLTFSTLTVSNMSPEDSSIYLCSVEGQIEGSYTFGSGTRLTVV.

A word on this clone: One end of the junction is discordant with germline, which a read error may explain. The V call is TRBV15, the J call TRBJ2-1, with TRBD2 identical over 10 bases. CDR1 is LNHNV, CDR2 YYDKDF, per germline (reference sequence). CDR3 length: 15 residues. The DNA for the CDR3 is TGTGCCAGCAGCTCCGGGACTAGCGCGTACAATGAGCAGTTCTTC. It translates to CASSSGTSAYNEQFF.

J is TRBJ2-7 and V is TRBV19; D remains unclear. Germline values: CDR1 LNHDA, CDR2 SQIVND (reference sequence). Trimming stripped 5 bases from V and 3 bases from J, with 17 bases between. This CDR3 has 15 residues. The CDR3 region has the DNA TGTGCCAGTAGTCTACGACCCATAAGGAGCTACGAGCAGTACTTC. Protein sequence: CASSLRPIRSYEQYF.